One and the same sample provided the 18 T cell receptor beta chains below, sequenced in a study of blood T cell repertoires in COVID-19 (dated by TCRdb to 2018 to 2020). Library generation was performed with the immunoSEQ multiplex PCR assay. TCRdb re-hosts the immuneACCESS table, in-frame sequences only. Its copies lack some clones; in the studies checked, an unresolved V gene accounts for under half of them, and the cause for the rest is not known. The sample has 200,000 to 300,000 clones on record, about four fifths of them singletons. The ten largest make up 1.9% of the sample. Specimen: peripheral blood. All receptors come from a man younger than 40 who had recovered from COVID-19.

This chain links TRBV4-1 with TRBJ2-7; tentative D call: TRBD2 (6 bases). Trimming removed 7 bases from V and 5 bases from J, with 27 bases in between. The CDR3 spans 17 residues. Germline loops: CDR1 MGHRA, CDR2 YSYEKL. As DNA, the CDR3 is TGCGCCAGCACCCGGGGGATACTCACTGACAGTGCCCACGAGCAGTACTTC. Protein product: CASTRGILTDSAHEQYF.

This clone was recorded only once. The chain recombines TRBV18 with TRBJ1-1; D is ambiguous. The CDR3 consists of 12 residues. Germline assignment: CDR1 KGHSH and CDR2 LQKENI. Deletions cut 3 bases from V and 6 bases from J, with 8 bases between. As DNA, the CDR3 is TGTGCCAGCTCACCCGACAACCCTGAAGCTTTCTTT. Translation: CASSPDNPEAFF.

The CDR3 DNA sequence: TGTGCCAGCAGGGGACAGAATGGCTACACCTTC. It yields the protein CASRGQNGYTF. The chain combines TRBV6-5 with TRBJ1-2, with 7 bases matching TRBD1. The V gene end was trimmed by 6 bases and the J gene end by 6 bases; junction bases not matched to a gene: 1. Germline V gene sequence: CDR1 MNHEY, CDR2 SVGAGI. The CDR3 sequence is 11 residues long.

This clone has just a few counts. V is TRBV21-1 and J is TRBJ1-4; no DNA check was done on the table's D call, TRBD1. TRBV21-1 is recorded as a pseudogene. The length of the CDR3 is 16 residues. The DNA for the CDR3 is TGTGCCAGCAGCAACAGGGTAGGATGGACTAATGAAAAACTGTTTTTT. It codes for CASSNRVGWTNEKLFF.

The J gene is TRBJ2-1, the V gene TRBV3-1 (or the pseudogene TRBV3-2), with D possibly being TRBD1 (5 bases). Trimming shortened V by 4 bases and J by 3 bases, and 16 bases separated the two germline ends. CDR1 and CDR2 from the germline V gene are LGHDT and YNNKEL (reference sequence). CDR3 length equals 16 residues. The CDR3 loop reads CASSLKGARFYNEQFF. The DNA for the CDR3 is TGTGCCAGCAGCCTCAAAGGGGCGAGATTCTACAATGAGCAGTTCTTC.

V gene TRBV5-8 combines with J gene TRBJ2-1; tentative D call: TRBD1 (6 bases). Trimming removed 0 bases from V and 0 bases from J, with 10 bases in between. Germline values: CDR1 SGHTS, CDR2 YDEGEE. The CDR3 has 16 residues. The CDR3 DNA follows: TGTGCCAGCAGCTTGGACAGGGCGAGCTCCTACAATGAGCAGTTCTTC. Protein sequence: CASSLDRASSYNEQFF.

The V and J genes are TRBV7-9 and TRBJ1-6; 7 positions agree with TRBD1. This CDR3 is 18 amino acids long. CDR1 is SEHNR and CDR2 is FQNEAQ in the germline V gene (reference sequence). V shed 4 bases, J shed 7 bases, and the junction held 16 bases outside the gene matches. CDR3 DNA: TGTGCCAGCAGCTCATCCCCGGGACAGTCATCACCCAATTCACCCCTCCACTTT. Its protein is CASSSSPGQSSPNSPLHF. The full variable domain, its missing parts supplied by reference TRBV7-9 and TRBJ1-6, is DTGVSQNPRHKITKRGQNVTFRCDPISEHNRLYWYRQTLGQGPEFLTYFQNEAQLEKSRLLSDRFSAERPKGSFSTLEIQRTEQGDSAMYLCASSSSPGQSSPNSPLHFGNGTRLTVT.

The chain combines TRBV2 with TRBJ1-5; 9 nucleotides agree with TRBD1. This CDR3 has 12 residues. J gave up 9 bases and V 6 bases, and 3 bases lay outside the gene matches. Germline V gene sequence: CDR1 SNHLY, CDR2 FYNNEI. The chain's CDR3 is CASSPGQGPQHF. In DNA form, the CDR3 reads TGTGCCAGCAGCCCGGGACAGGGGCCCCAGCATTTT.

The chain combines TRBV24-1 with TRBJ2-3; TRBD2 agrees at 10 bases. Germline CDR1 reads KGHDR; CDR2 reads SFDVKD. Trimming removed 0 bases from V and 6 bases from J; junction bases left unmatched: 8. The CDR3 runs 17 residues. Written as DNA, the CDR3 is TGTGCCACCAGTGATTTGCGGGCTAGCGGGGGTATTGATACGCAGTATTTT. This codes for CATSDLRASGGIDTQYF.

The chain has TRBV28 and TRBJ1-1; a possible D gene is TRBD1 (5 bases). V was cut by 5 bases and J by 6 bases, with 13 bases left in between. This CDR3 comprises 13 residues. Germline loops: CDR1 MDHEN, CDR2 SYDVKM. The chain's CDR3 is CASSRGGFAEAFF. The DNA for the CDR3 is TGTGCCAGCAGTCGCGGGGGGTTCGCTGAAGCTTTCTTT.

This chain connects TRBV9 to TRBJ2-6; 8 bases align to TRBD1. Germline assignment: CDR1 SGDLS and CDR2 YYNGEE. After removal of 0 bases from V and 11 bases from J, the junction contained 1 base not matched to a gene. The CDR3 covers 13 residues. The CDR3 region is CASSVVQGDVLTF. The CDR3 DNA sequence: TGTGCCAGCAGCGTAGTACAGGGGGACGTCCTGACTTTC.

This chain joins TRBV10-3 and TRBJ2-3, with D possibly being TRBD2 (5 bases). The V end was cut by 3 bases, the J end by 2 bases, with 12 bases between. Germline loops: CDR1 ENHRY, CDR2 SYGVKD. The CDR3 totals 15 residues. The CDR3 region is CAISDGGSNTDTQYF. In DNA, the CDR3 is TGTGCCATCAGTGATGGAGGTTCTAACACAGATACGCAGTATTTT.

The chain is built from TRBV27 and TRBJ2-3, with D tentatively TRBD2 (5 bases). Trimming took off 2 bases at V and 0 bases at J, with 12 bases between the two ends. There are 16 residues in the CDR3. The germline V gene has CDR1 MNHEY and CDR2 SMNVEV (reference sequence). The CDR3 nucleotides are TGTGCCAGCAGTTTAACTAGGGCTGATAGCACAGATACGCAGTATTTT. This gives the protein CASSLTRADSTDTQYF.

The rearrangement uses TRBV18 and TRBJ2-5; 7 bases match TRBD1. Per the germline V gene, CDR1 is KGHSH and CDR2 is LQKENI. This CDR3 is 15 amino acids long. Losses at the gene ends were 3 bases for V and 5 bases for J; bases not matched to a gene: 9. The CDR3, as DNA: TGTGCCAGCTCACCGCGACAGGGCGCCGGGGAGACCCAGTACTTC. Residues: CASSPRQGAGETQYF.

V is TRBV28 and J is TRBJ2-2, with TRBD1 as a possible D gene (5 bases). This CDR3 has 14 amino acids. V was shortened by 6 bases and J by 2 bases, with 10 bases between the two germline ends. Germline assignment: CDR1 MDHEN and CDR2 SYDVKM. The CDR3 region is CASRQTVNTGELFF. In DNA, the CDR3 is TGTGCCAGCAGGCAGACAGTCAACACCGGGGAGCTGTTTTTT.

The chain couples TRBV5-4 to TRBJ1-4, with 7 bases matching TRBD1. The CDR3 totals 15 residues. Looked up from germline, CDR1 is SGHNT and CDR2 is YYREEE (reference sequence). Trimming at V came to 1 base and at J to 6 bases, leaving 6 bases not matched to a gene. The DNA of the CDR3 is TGTGCCAGCAGCTTGACCCGGGACAGCCATGAAAAACTGTTTTTT. This sequence encodes CASSLTRDSHEKLFF. The complete variable domain, with remaining parts taken from reference TRBV5-4 and TRBJ1-4, reads ETGVTQSPTHLIKTRGQQVTLRCSSQSGHNTVSWYQQALGQGPQFIFQYYREEENGRGNFPPRFSGLQFPNYSSELNVNALELDDSALYLCASSLTRDSHEKLFFGSGTQLSVL.

This chain links TRBV6-5 with TRBJ1-6, with 10 positions matching TRBD1. CDR3 length: 15 amino acids. From germline, CDR1 is MNHEY and CDR2 SVGAGI. Trimming cost V 10 bases and J 7 bases; bases outside gene matches: 10. CDR3 residues: CATPGTGVRNSPLHF. CDR3 in DNA: TGTGCCACCCCAGGGACAGGGGTTAGAAATTCACCCCTCCACTTT.

The chain's CDR3 is CASSAASGGHTDTQYF. CDR3 coding DNA: TGTGCCAGCAGCGCAGCTAGCGGGGGCCACACAGATACGCAGTATTTT. The V and J genes are TRBV9 and TRBJ2-3; 10 bases align to TRBD2. The trim removed 3 bases at V and 2 bases at J, leaving 6 bases unmatched. This CDR3 is 16 amino acids long. Germline V lookup: CDR1 SGDLS, CDR2 YYNGEE.